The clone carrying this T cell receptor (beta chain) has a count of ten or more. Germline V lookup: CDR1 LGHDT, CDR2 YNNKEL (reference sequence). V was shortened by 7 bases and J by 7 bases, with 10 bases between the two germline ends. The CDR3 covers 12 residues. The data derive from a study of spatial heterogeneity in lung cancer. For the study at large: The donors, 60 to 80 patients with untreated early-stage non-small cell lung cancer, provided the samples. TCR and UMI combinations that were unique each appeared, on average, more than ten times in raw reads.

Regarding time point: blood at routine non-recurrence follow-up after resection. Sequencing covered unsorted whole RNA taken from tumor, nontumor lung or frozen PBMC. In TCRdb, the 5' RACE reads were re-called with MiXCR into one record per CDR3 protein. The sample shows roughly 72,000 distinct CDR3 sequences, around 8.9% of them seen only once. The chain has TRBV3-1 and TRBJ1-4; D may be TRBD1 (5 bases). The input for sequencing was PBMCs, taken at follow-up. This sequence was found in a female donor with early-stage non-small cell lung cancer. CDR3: CASTRDGEKLFF. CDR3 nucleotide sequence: TGTGCCAGCACTCGGGACGGTGAAAAACTGTTTTTT.